A selection of T cell receptor beta chains follows, all from one sample in a study of control samples from healthy donors and cancer patients. Sequencing was performed with immunoSEQ multiplex PCR; in TCRdb, only in-frame clones are kept and a portion is missing. The data show 90,000 to 150,000 clones, with 88% seen just once and 3.4% held by the top ten. The source material was blood. These receptors all come from a man in his forties or fifties in good health. Both conserved end residues are part of each CDR3. The D gene is left open where the match is weak. For some rows the clone size is stated as once, few or many, or as a class when expanded; others skip it.

V gene: TRBV7-8
clone size: .
J gene: TRBJ2-3
D gene: .
CDR3 protein: CASSLGWQSGSRDTQYF
CDR3 DNA: TGTGCCAGCAGCTTAGGATGGCAGTCCGGCAGCAGAGATACGCAGTATTTT

V gene: TRBV6-2/TRBV6-3
clone size: .
J gene: TRBJ1-5
D gene: TRBD1
CDR3 protein: CASSSSGGSNQPQHF
CDR3 DNA: TGTGCCAGCAGTTCGTCAGGGGGTAGCAATCAGCCCCAGCATTTT

V gene: TRBV29-1
clone size: .
J gene: TRBJ1-2
D gene: .
CDR3 protein: CSVLPHGGGYGYTF
CDR3 DNA: TGCAGCGTCCTACCACACGGGGGAGGCTATGGCTACACCTTC

V gene: TRBV4-3
clone size: .
J gene: TRBJ2-1
D gene: .
CDR3 protein: CASSHEGWNEQFF
CDR3 DNA: TGCGCCAGCAGCCATGAAGGGTGGAATGAGCAGTTCTTC

V gene: TRBV29-1
clone size: .
J gene: TRBJ1-5
D gene: .
CDR3 protein: CSVVEGFGNQPQHF
CDR3 DNA: TGCAGCGTTGTAGAGGGGTTTGGCAATCAGCCCCAGCATTTT

V gene: TRBV19
clone size: .
J gene: TRBJ2-1
D gene: TRBD1
CDR3 protein: CASSTLTGNEQFF
CDR3 DNA: TGTGCCAGTAGTACTTTGACAGGGAATGAGCAGTTCTTC

V gene: TRBV5-6
clone size: .
J gene: TRBJ1-1
D gene: .
CDR3 protein: CASSLESGIEAFF
CDR3 DNA: TGTGCCAGCAGCTTGGAGTCAGGGATTGAAGCTTTCTTT

V gene: TRBV30
clone size: .
J gene: TRBJ2-5
D gene: TRBD2
CDR3 protein: CAWSVRASGPQETQYF
CDR3 DNA: TGTGCCTGGAGTGTACGGGCTAGCGGGCCCCAAGAGACCCAGTACTTC

V gene: TRBV2
clone size: .
J gene: TRBJ2-7
D gene: TRBD1
CDR3 protein: CASRETGGSYEQYF
CDR3 DNA: TGTGCCAGCAGAGAGACAGGGGGTTCCTACGAGCAGTACTTC

V gene: TRBV9
clone size: .
J gene: TRBJ1-4
D gene: TRBD1
CDR3 protein: CARPTSPRQGVHEKLFF
CDR3 DNA: TGTGCCAGACCTACCAGTCCACGCCAGGGGGTACACGAAAAACTGTTTTTT

V gene: TRBV3-1/TRBV3-2
clone size: .
J gene: TRBJ2-7
D gene: .
CDR3 protein: CASSQGPGAEDEQYF
CDR3 DNA: TGTGCCAGCAGCCAAGGCCCAGGGGCCGAGGATGAGCAGTACTTC

V gene: TRBV18
clone size: .
J gene: TRBJ1-2
D gene: TRBD1
CDR3 protein: CASSSDRANGYTF
CDR3 DNA: TGTGCCAGCTCATCGGACAGGGCTAATGGCTACACCTTC

V gene: TRBV5-1
clone size: .
J gene: TRBJ1-1
D gene: TRBD1
CDR3 protein: CASSPGQGGGTEAFF
CDR3 DNA: TGCGCCAGCAGCCCCGGACAGGGAGGAGGAACTGAAGCTTTCTTT

V gene: TRBV18
clone size: .
J gene: TRBJ2-1
D gene: TRBD2
CDR3 protein: CASSPPLAGGSIEQFF
CDR3 DNA: TGTGCCAGCTCACCACCGTTAGCGGGGGGATCCATTGAGCAGTTCTTC

V gene: TRBV5-4
clone size: once
J gene: TRBJ2-3
D gene: .
CDR3 protein: CASSHWTRTDTQYF
CDR3 DNA: TGTGCCAGCAGCCACTGGACCCGCACAGATACGCAGTATTTT

V gene: TRBV3-1/TRBV3-2
clone size: .
J gene: TRBJ1-4
D gene: .
CDR3 protein: CASSPLGEKLFF
CDR3 DNA: TGTGCCAGCAGCCCCTTGGGTGAAAAACTGTTTTTT

V gene: TRBV5-1
clone size: .
J gene: TRBJ2-2
D gene: .
CDR3 protein: CASSSLSFLTGELFF
CDR3 DNA: TGCGCCAGCAGCTCTTTATCCTTTCTTACCGGGGAGCTGTTTTTT

V gene: TRBV27
clone size: once
J gene: TRBJ2-3
D gene: TRBD2
CDR3 protein: CASSPSWVAGADTQYF
CDR3 DNA: TGTGCCAGCAGTCCCAGTTGGGTAGCGGGGGCTGATACGCAGTATTTT

V gene: TRBV19
clone size: once
J gene: TRBJ2-3
D gene: TRBD2
CDR3 protein: CASSTPSGLKGDTQYF
CDR3 DNA: TGTGCCAGTAGTACGCCTAGCGGATTAAAGGGAGATACGCAGTATTTT

V gene: TRBV7-9
clone size: once
J gene: TRBJ2-1
D gene: TRBD1
CDR3 protein: CASSPPGQGLYNEQFF
CDR3 DNA: TGTGCCAGCAGCCCCCCGGGACAGGGACTATACAATGAGCAGTTCTTC

V gene: TRBV13
clone size: .
J gene: TRBJ2-4
D gene: TRBD2
CDR3 protein: CASSPPGGTKNIQYF
CDR3 DNA: TGTGCCAGCAGCCCCCCGGGGGGAACAAAAAACATTCAGTACTTC

V gene: TRBV19
clone size: .
J gene: TRBJ1-4
D gene: TRBD1
CDR3 protein: CASSGQRFKLFF
CDR3 DNA: TGTGCCAGTTCGGGACAGAGGTTCAAACTGTTTTTT

V gene: TRBV6-6
clone size: .
J gene: TRBJ1-1
D gene: .
CDR3 protein: CASNMGNTEAFF
CDR3 DNA: TGTGCCAGCAATATGGGGAACACTGAAGCTTTCTTT

V gene: TRBV7-9
clone size: .
J gene: TRBJ2-7
D gene: .
CDR3 protein: CASSPGGAYEQYF
CDR3 DNA: TGTGCCAGCAGCCCTGGGGGGGCTTACGAGCAGTACTTC

V gene: TRBV10-3
clone size: .
J gene: TRBJ2-7
D gene: TRBD1
CDR3 protein: CATATGTGSSYEQYF
CDR3 DNA: TGTGCCACCGCGACCGGGACAGGAAGCTCCTACGAGCAGTACTTC

V gene: TRBV5-5
clone size: .
J gene: TRBJ1-1
D gene: .
CDR3 protein: CASSFPHAESEAFF
CDR3 DNA: TGTGCCAGCAGCTTCCCGCATGCTGAGTCTGAAGCTTTCTTT

V gene: TRBV6-5
clone size: few
J gene: TRBJ2-5
D gene: .
CDR3 protein: CASSYQDGRETQYF
CDR3 DNA: TGTGCCAGCAGTTACCAAGATGGGCGGGAGACCCAGTACTTC

V gene: TRBV7-9
clone size: few
J gene: TRBJ1-2
D gene: .
CDR3 protein: CASSLDIRGYGYTF
CDR3 DNA: TGTGCCAGCAGCTTAGATATCAGGGGCTATGGCTACACCTTC

V gene: TRBV7-6
clone size: .
J gene: TRBJ1-6
D gene: .
CDR3 protein: CASSLEQTYNSPLHF
CDR3 DNA: TGTGCCAGCAGCTTAGAGCAGACCTATAATTCACCCCTCCACTTT

V gene: TRBV2
clone size: once
J gene: TRBJ1-2
D gene: .
CDR3 protein: CASSDYRGYGYTF
CDR3 DNA: TGTGCCAGCAGTGATTACCGGGGCTATGGCTACACCTTC

V gene: TRBV6-5
clone size: .
J gene: TRBJ2-4
D gene: .
CDR3 protein: CASSFPPTGEANIQYF
CDR3 DNA: TGTGCCAGCAGTTTTCCTCCTACAGGGGAGGCAAACATTCAGTACTTC

V gene: TRBV20-1
clone size: .
J gene: TRBJ2-5
D gene: .
CDR3 protein: CSASNRNYETQYF
CDR3 DNA: TGCAGTGCTAGTAATAGAAATTACGAGACCCAGTACTTC

V gene: TRBV19
clone size: few
J gene: TRBJ1-6
D gene: .
CDR3 protein: CASRYSNSYNSPLHF
CDR3 DNA: TGTGCCAGTCGATATTCGAACTCCTATAATTCACCCCTCCACTTT

V gene: TRBV12-2
clone size: .
J gene: TRBJ1-3
D gene: .
CDR3 protein: CASRPILRRHSGNTIYF
CDR3 DNA: TGTGCAAGTCGCCCTATCCTCAGGAGGCACTCTGGAAACACCATATATTTT

V gene: TRBV2
clone size: .
J gene: TRBJ2-6
D gene: .
CDR3 protein: CASSPLGGGYTPGANVLTF
CDR3 DNA: TGTGCCAGCAGTCCACTTGGGGGGGGCTACACCCCCGGGGCCAACGTCCTGACTTTC

V gene: TRBV21-1
clone size: .
J gene: TRBJ1-5
D gene: .
CDR3 protein: CASSKELGETYSNQPQHF
CDR3 DNA: TGTGCCAGCAGCAAAGAACTGGGGGAGACTTATAGCAATCAGCCCCAGCATTTT

V gene: TRBV6-2/TRBV6-3
clone size: .
J gene: TRBJ1-2
D gene: .
CDR3 protein: CASCLGDHINYGYTF
CDR3 DNA: TGTGCCAGCTGCCTAGGTGATCACATAAACTATGGCTACACCTTC

V gene: TRBV3-1/TRBV3-2
clone size: .
J gene: TRBJ2-3
D gene: .
CDR3 protein: CASSQEHPRDTQYF
CDR3 DNA: TGTGCCAGCAGCCAAGAACACCCCAGAGATACGCAGTATTTT

V gene: TRBV9
clone size: .
J gene: TRBJ2-7
D gene: .
CDR3 protein: CASSPEGFYEQYF
CDR3 DNA: TGTGCCAGCAGCCCAGAGGGGTTCTACGAGCAGTACTTC

V gene: TRBV4-3
clone size: .
J gene: TRBJ2-1
D gene: .
CDR3 protein: CASSQVGQTLYNEQFF
CDR3 DNA: TGCGCCAGCAGCCAAGTTGGACAGACACTCTACAATGAGCAGTTCTTC